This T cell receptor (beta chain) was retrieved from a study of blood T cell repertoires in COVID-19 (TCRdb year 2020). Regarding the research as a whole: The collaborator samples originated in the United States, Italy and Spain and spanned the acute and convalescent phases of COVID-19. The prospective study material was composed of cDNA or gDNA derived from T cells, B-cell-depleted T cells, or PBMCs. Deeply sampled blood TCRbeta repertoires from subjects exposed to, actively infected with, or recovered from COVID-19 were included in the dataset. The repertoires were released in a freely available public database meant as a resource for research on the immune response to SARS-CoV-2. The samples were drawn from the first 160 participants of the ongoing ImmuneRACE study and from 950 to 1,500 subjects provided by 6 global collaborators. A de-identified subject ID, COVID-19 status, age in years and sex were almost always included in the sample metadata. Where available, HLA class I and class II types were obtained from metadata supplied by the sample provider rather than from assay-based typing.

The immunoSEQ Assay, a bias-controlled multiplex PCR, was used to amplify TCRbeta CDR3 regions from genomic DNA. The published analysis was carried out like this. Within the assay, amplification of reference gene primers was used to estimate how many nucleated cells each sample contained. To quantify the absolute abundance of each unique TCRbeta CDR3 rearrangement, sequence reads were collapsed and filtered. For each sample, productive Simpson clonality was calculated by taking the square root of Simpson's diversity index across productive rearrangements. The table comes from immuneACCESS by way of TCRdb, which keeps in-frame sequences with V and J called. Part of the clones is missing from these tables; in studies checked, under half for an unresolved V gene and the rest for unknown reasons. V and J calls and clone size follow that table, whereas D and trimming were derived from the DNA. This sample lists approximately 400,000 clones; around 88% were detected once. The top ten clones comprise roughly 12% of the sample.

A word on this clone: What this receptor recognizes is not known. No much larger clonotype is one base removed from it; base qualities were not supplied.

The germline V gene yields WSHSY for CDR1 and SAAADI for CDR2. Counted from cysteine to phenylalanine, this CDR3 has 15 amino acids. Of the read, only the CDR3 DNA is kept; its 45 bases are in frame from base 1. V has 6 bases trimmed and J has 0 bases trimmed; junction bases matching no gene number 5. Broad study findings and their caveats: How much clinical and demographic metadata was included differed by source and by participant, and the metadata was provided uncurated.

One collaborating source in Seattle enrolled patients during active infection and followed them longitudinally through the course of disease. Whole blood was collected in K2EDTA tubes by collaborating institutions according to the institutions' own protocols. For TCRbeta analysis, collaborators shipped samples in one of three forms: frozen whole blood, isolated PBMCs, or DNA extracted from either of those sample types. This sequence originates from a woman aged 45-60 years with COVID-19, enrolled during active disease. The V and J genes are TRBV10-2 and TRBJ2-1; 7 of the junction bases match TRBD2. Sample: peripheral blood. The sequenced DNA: TGCGCCAGCAGGATGCGGGGGAGCTCCTACAATGAGCAGTTCTTC. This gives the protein CASRMRGSSYNEQFF.